The 22 T cell receptor beta chains below were found in one sample sequenced in a study of shared clonotypes between healthy human individuals. Assay used: immunoSEQ multiplex PCR; TCRdb lists only in-frame clones, some missing. Of around 500,000 clones in the sample, 81% were seen once. The sequencing sample was made of PBMCs. Source of these receptors: a woman in her thirties or forties in good health. Some clones in this sample may be carry-over from other donors' samples.

The DNA for the CDR3 is TGCGCCAGCAGTGACCGGCTAGCGGGAGCCTACAATGAGCAGTTCTTC. Its protein is CASSDRLAGAYNEQFF. This chain links TRBV10-1 with TRBJ2-1, with 10 positions matching TRBD2. The CDR3 spans 16 residues. With 3 bases clipped from V and 2 bases from J, the junction kept 4 bases outside the gene matches. CDR1 WNHNN and CDR2 SYGVQD come from the germline V gene (reference sequence).

The CDR3 here is CASSLFAGRAGGIEQFF. The CDR3 DNA reads TGTGCCAGCAGTTTATTCGCCGGCAGGGCAGGGGGTATTGAGCAGTTCTTC. The rearrangement links TRBV28 to TRBJ2-1; TRBD1 agrees at 7 bases. CDR3 length: 17 amino acids. V shed 1 base, J shed 9 bases, and the junction held 15 bases outside the gene matches. Germline V CDR1 and CDR2: MDHEN, SYDVKM.

This clone was seen only once. V usage is TRBV28 and J usage is TRBJ2-7; perhaps TRBD2 as D (6 bases). V was shortened by 2 bases and J by 0 bases, with 8 bases between the two germline ends. The germline CDR1 and CDR2 sequences are MDHEN and SYDVKM. This CDR3 contains 14 residues. CDR3 residues: CASSLDGSSYEQYF. CDR3 nucleotides: TGTGCCAGCAGTTTAGACGGGAGCTCCTACGAGCAGTACTTC.

The chain carries TRBV27 and TRBJ2-7; D is possibly TRBD1 (5 bases). The length of the CDR3 is 14 residues. The V end lost 8 bases, the J end lost 0 bases, and 14 bases lay between the germline ends. The germline V gene has CDR1 MNHEY and CDR2 SMNVEV (reference sequence). DNA for the CDR3: TGTGCCAGCCTAAAGAGCAGGGACTCCTACGAGCAGTACTTC. Translated: CASLKSRDSYEQYF.

The rearrangement uses TRBV4-3 and TRBJ2-3; TRBD2 aligns across 8 bases. The germline V gene encodes CDR1 LGHNA and CDR2 YSLEER. The CDR3 covers 14 residues. After removal of 8 bases from V and 6 bases from J, the junction contained 10 bases not matched to a gene. CDR3 region: CASSTRGGPDTQYF. DNA of the CDR3: TGCGCCAGCTCCACCCGGGGGGGGCCGGATACGCAGTATTTT.

The rearrangement links TRBV7-2 to TRBJ2-2; weak D call: TRBD2 (6 bases). The length of the CDR3 is 16 residues. V lost 3 bases, J lost 3 bases, and 14 bases lay in between. Looked up from germline, CDR1 is SGHTA and CDR2 is FQGNSA. The CDR3: CASSLDGSLDTGELFF. CDR3 in DNA: TGTGCCAGCAGCTTGGACGGGAGCTTGGACACCGGGGAGCTGTTTTTT.

The chain carries TRBV5-8 and TRBJ1-5; D perhaps matches TRBD1 (5 bases). There are 15 residues in the CDR3. The germline V gene has CDR1 SGHTS and CDR2 YDEGEE. Trimming cost V 6 bases and J 7 bases, with 20 bases left between them. The CDR3 DNA is TGTGCCAGCAACAGGAGGGGAGGGGTAGGGCAGCCCCAGCATTTT. This gives the protein CASNRRGGVGQPQHF. Together with reference TRBV5-8 and TRBJ1-5, the CDR3 gives the full variable domain: EAGVTQSPTHLIKTRGQQATLRCSPISGHTSVYWYQQALGLGLQFLLWYDEGEERNRGNFPPRFSGRQFPNYSSELNVNALELEDSALYLCASNRRGGVGQPQHFGDGTRLSIL.

This clone was detected a few times. The rearrangement links TRBV2 to TRBJ1-3; tentative D call: TRBD1 (5 bases). The CDR3 runs 16 residues. V lost 4 bases and J 0 bases, leaving 13 bases between the germline ends. Looked up from germline, CDR1 is SNHLY and CDR2 is FYNNEI. The CDR3 DNA sequence: TGTGCCAGCAGTGCCACCGGGACGGCCTCTGGAAACACCATATATTTT. Amino acid sequence: CASSATGTASGNTIYF.

This clone was picked up one time. This chain connects TRBV27 to TRBJ2-5; maybe TRBD2 (6 bases). Germline-derived CDR1 and CDR2 are MNHEY and SMNVEV (reference sequence). The V end was cut by 6 bases, the J end by 5 bases, with 13 bases between. This CDR3 spans 13 amino acids. As DNA, the CDR3 is TGTGCCAGCAGCCCTCGGGGGTCCGAGACCCAGTACTTC. Protein sequence: CASSPRGSETQYF.

As to this clone: This likely traces to a read error, being one base from a far larger clone. This chain uses TRBV5-1 with TRBJ2-7, with TRBD2 identical over 7 bases. This CDR3 is 14 amino acids long. CDR1 SGHRS and CDR2 YFSETQ come from the germline V gene. As DNA, the CDR3 is TGCGCCAGCGGCTTAGGACTAGTCTCCTACGAGCAGTACTTC. It is translated as CASGLGLVSYEQYF.

Comments on this clone: A much larger clone sits a single nucleotide away, making a read error possible. The V and J genes are TRBV15 and TRBJ2-5; 7 bases are shared with TRBD1. Per germline, CDR1 LNHNV and CDR2 YYDKDF (reference sequence). This CDR3 spans 15 amino acids. CDR3 protein: CATSSQPGQQEAQYF. The DNA of the CDR3 is TGTGCCACCAGCTCCCAGCCGGGACAGCAAGAGGCCCAGTACTTC.

This clone was seen repeatedly, ten times or more. The sample holds other DNA sequences that translate to the same CDR3. V usage is TRBV27 and J usage is TRBJ2-5, with 11 bases aligning to TRBD2. Trimming removed 5 bases from V and 0 bases from J; junction bases left unmatched: 11. This CDR3 has 18 amino acids. CDR1 and CDR2 (germline): MNHEY, SMNVEV (reference sequence). The CDR3 sequence is CASSTHLAGGPYQETQYF. The CDR3 DNA sequence: TGTGCCAGCAGTACTCATTTAGCGGGAGGGCCATACCAAGAGACCCAGTACTTC.

This chain links TRBV28 with TRBJ2-1; D perhaps matches TRBD2 (6 bases). Germline V CDR1 and CDR2: MDHEN, SYDVKM. V dropped 4 bases and J dropped 5 bases, with 9 bases sitting between them. This CDR3 comprises 13 residues. CDR3 amino acids: CASSSGGNNEQFF. The CDR3 nucleotides are TGTGCCAGCAGTTCCGGCGGGAACAATGAGCAGTTCTTC.

The chain recombines TRBV5-1 with TRBJ2-1, with 8 bases identical to TRBD2. CDR1 SGHRS and CDR2 YFSETQ come from the germline V gene. This CDR3 is 14 amino acids long. V lost 5 bases and J lost 10; bases outside the gene matches: 11. As DNA, the CDR3 is TGCGCCAGCAGGGGGCAAGCGGGAGTAGGAGAGCAGTTCTTC. It encodes CASRGQAGVGEQFF.

The sample holds a few counts of this clone. The chain carries TRBV18 and TRBJ2-7; no clear D gene. Germline CDR1 KGHSH, CDR2 LQKENI. Between the trimmed V and J ends, which lost 6 bases and 3 bases, there was a span of 9 bases. CDR3 length: 12 amino acids. CDR3 amino acids: CASSQDGYEQYF. The CDR3 nucleotides are TGTGCCAGCTCCCAGGACGGCTACGAGCAGTACTTC.

This chain links TRBV28 with TRBJ2-7; 9 nucleotides agree with TRBD1. After removal of 6 bases from V and 3 bases from J, the junction contained 6 bases not matched to a gene. Germline lookup yields CDR1 MDHEN and CDR2 SYDVKM. The CDR3 spans 14 residues. CDR3 loop: CASRTTGQGYEQYF. CDR3 DNA sequence: TGTGCCAGCAGAACCACGGGACAGGGCTACGAGCAGTACTTC. Variable domain in full (rest from reference TRBV28 and TRBJ2-7): DVKVTQSSRYLVKRTGEKVFLECVQDMDHENMFWYRQDPGLGLRLIYFSYDVKMKEKGDIPEGYSVSREKKERFSLILESASTNQTSMYLCASRTTGQGYEQYFGPGTRLTVT.

The rearrangement joins TRBV30 to TRBJ2-1; a weak D match, TRBD2 (6 bases). The germline gives CDR1 GTSNPN, CDR2 SVGIG (reference sequence). The CDR3 sequence is 14 residues long. Trimming stripped 1 base from V and 8 bases from J, with 15 bases between. CDR3 nucleotides: TGTGCCTGGAGTGCCGGGACTTCTATTTATGAGCAGTTCTTC. This codes for CAWSAGTSIYEQFF.

This chain links TRBV28 with TRBJ2-3; 8 positions match TRBD2. Germline V gene data show CDR1 as MDHEN and CDR2 as SYDVKM. The trim removed 6 bases at V and 1 base at J, leaving 0 bases unmatched. The CDR3 length is 13 residues. The CDR3 coding sequence is TGTGCCAGCAGAGCGGGAGGCACAGATACGCAGTATTTT. Encoded protein: CASRAGGTDTQYF.

The chain links TRBV7-2 to TRBJ2-5, with 9 bases fitting TRBD1. CDR1 and CDR2 (germline): SGHTA, FQGNSA. The CDR3 consists of 15 residues. J gave up 5 bases and V 0 bases, and 4 bases lay outside the gene matches. CDR3: CASSLAGDRVETQYF. CDR3 sequence (DNA): TGTGCCAGCAGCTTAGCCGGGGACAGGGTTGAGACCCAGTACTTC.

Note on this clone: The likely explanation is a read error, given a far larger clone one base away. The chain carries TRBV7-2 and TRBJ2-7; a weak D match, TRBD1 (6 bases). CDR3 length: 14 residues. Germline V CDR1 and CDR2: SGHTA, FQGNSA. CDR3 nucleotide sequence: TGTGCCAGCAGCTCGCAGGGGACGTCCTACGAGCAGTGCTTC. This encodes CASSSQGTSYEQCF.

The CDR3 DNA sequence: TGTGCCAGCTCCCTCGGGACTTCCTACGAGCAGTACTTC. It translates to CASSLGTSYEQYF. The chain joins TRBV18 to TRBJ2-7, with a possible D match to TRBD2 (6 bases). CDR3 length: 13 amino acids. V lost 6 bases and J lost 1, with 10 bases in between. Germline values: CDR1 KGHSH, CDR2 LQKENI.

This clone occurred a few times. The chain uses TRBV11-2 and TRBJ2-2; no clear D gene. Germline CDR1 and CDR2: SGHAT and FQNNGV. Trimming shortened V by 5 bases and J by 8 bases, and 15 bases separated the two germline ends. The CDR3 totals 14 residues. This CDR3 is CASSLPLLTGELFF. In DNA form, the CDR3 reads TGTGCCAGCAGCCTCCCCCTCTTGACAGGGGAGCTGTTTTTT. Full variable domain (rest looked up from reference TRBV11-2 and TRBJ2-2): EAGVAQSPRYKIIEKRQSVAFWCNPISGHATLYWYQQILGQGPKLLIQFQNNGVVDDSQLPKDRFSAERLKGVDSTLKIQPAKLEDSAVYLCASSLPLLTGELFFGEGSRLTVL.